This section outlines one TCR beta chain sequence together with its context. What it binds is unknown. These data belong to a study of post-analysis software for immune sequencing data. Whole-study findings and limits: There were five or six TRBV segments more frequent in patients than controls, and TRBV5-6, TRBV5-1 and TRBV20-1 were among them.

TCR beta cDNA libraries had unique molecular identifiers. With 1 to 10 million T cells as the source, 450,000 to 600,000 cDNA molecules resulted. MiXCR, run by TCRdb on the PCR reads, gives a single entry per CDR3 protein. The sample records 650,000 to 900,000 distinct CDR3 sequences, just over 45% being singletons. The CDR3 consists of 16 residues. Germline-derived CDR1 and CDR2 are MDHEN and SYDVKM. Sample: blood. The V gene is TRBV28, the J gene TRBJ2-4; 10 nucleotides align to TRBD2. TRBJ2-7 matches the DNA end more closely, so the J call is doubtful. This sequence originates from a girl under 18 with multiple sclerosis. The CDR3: CASSRLGTSGTLEQYF. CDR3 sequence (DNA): TGTGCCAGCAGCCGCCTTGGAACTAGCGGGACTCTCGAGCAGTACTTC.